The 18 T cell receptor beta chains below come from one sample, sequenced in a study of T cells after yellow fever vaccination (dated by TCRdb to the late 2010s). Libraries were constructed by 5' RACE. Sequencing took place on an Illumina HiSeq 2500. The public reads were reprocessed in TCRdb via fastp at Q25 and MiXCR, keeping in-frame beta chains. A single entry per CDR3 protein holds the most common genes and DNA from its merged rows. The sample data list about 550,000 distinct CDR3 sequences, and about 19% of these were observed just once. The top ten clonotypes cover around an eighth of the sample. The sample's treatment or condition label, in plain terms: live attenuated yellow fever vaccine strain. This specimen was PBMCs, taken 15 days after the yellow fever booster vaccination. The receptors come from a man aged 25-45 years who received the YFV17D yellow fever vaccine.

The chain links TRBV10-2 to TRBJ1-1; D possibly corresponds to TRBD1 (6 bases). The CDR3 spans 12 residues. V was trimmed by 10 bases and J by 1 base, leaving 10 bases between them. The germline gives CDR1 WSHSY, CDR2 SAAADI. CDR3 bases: TGCGCCACCCAGACAGGGAACACTGAAGCTTTCTTT. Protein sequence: CATQTGNTEAFF.

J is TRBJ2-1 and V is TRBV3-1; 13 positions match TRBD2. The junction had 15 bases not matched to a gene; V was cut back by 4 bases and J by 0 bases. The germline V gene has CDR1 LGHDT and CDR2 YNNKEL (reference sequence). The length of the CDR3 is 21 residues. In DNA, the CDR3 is TGTGCCAGCAGCCCAAACCTTGGACTAGCGGGGGCGTTGAGCTCCTACAATGAGCAGTTCTTC. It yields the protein CASSPNLGLAGALSSYNEQFF.

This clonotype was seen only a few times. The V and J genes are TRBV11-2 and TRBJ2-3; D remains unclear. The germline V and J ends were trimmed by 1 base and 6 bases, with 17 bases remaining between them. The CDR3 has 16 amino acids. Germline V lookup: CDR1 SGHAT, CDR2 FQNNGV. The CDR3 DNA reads TGTGCCAGCAGCTTAGGGTTAGTTGCCGGTGGGGATACGCAGTATTTT. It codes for CASSLGLVAGGDTQYF.

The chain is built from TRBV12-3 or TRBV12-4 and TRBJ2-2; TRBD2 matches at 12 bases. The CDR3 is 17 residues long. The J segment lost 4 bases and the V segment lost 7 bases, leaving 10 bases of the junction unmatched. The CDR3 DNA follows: TGTGCCAGCACCCCCAGGAGACTAGCGGGAGTCACCGGGGAGCTGTTTTTT. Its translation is CASTPRRLAGVTGELFF.

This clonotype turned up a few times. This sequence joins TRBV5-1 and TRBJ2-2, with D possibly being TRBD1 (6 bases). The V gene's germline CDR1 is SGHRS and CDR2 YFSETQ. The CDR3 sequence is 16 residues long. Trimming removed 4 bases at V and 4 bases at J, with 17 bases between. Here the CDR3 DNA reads TGCGCCAGCAGCACCACAGGGTCGGCAATCACCGGGGAGCTGTTTTTT. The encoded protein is CASSTTGSAITGELFF.

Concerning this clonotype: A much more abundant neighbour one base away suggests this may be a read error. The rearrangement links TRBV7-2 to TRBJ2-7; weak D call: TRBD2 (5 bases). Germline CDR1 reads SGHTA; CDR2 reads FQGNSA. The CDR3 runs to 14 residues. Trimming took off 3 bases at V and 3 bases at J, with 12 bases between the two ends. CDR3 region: CASSFGRGNYEQYF. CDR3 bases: TGTGCCAGCAGCTTTGGGAGAGGAAACTACGAGCAGTACTTC.

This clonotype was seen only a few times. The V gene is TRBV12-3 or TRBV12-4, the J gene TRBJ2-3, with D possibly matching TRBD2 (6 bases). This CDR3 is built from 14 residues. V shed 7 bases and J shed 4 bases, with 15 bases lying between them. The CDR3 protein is CASTHGGPADTQYF. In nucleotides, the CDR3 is TGTGCCAGCACTCACGGGGGACCAGCAGATACGCAGTATTTT.

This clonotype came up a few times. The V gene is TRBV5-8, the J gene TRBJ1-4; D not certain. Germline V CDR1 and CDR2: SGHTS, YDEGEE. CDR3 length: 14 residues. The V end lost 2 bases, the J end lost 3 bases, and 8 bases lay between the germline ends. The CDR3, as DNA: TGTGCCAGCAGCTTAACGGGGTCTAATGAAAAACTGTTTTTT. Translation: CASSLTGSNEKLFF.

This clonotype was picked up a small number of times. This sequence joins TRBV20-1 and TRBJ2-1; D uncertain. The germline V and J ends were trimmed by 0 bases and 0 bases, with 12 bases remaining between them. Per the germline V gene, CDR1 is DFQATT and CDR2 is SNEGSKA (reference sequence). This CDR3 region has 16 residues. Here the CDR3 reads CSARDRARSSYNEQFF. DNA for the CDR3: TGCAGTGCTAGAGATCGTGCGAGGAGCTCCTACAATGAGCAGTTCTTC.

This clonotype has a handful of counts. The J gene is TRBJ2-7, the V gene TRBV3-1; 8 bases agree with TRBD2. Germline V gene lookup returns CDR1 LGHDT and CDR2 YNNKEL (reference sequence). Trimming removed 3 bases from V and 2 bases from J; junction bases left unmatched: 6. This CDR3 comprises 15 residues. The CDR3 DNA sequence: TGTGCCAGCAGCCACAGCGGGAGACCAACCTACGAGCAGTACTTC. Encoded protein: CASSHSGRPTYEQYF.

The CDR3 bases are TGCGCCAGCAGTCCAAACCCTAAGAACGGAGAGCAGTACTTC. As protein: CASSPNPKNGEQYF. The chain carries TRBV5-1 and TRBJ2-7, with D hard to call. CDR1 and CDR2 (germline): SGHRS, YFSETQ. Between the trimmed V and J ends, which lost 5 bases and 7 bases, there was a span of 19 bases. The CDR3 is 14 amino acids.

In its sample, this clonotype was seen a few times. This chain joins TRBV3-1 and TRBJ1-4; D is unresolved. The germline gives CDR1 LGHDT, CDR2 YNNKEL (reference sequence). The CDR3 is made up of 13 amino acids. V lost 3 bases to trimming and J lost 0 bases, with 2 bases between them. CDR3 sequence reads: CASSHATNEKLFF. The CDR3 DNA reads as TGTGCCAGCAGCCATGCAACTAATGAAAAACTGTTTTTT.

CDR3 amino acids: CASSQVWGPGELFF. DNA of the CDR3: TGTGCCAGCAGCCAAGTTTGGGGGCCCGGGGAGCTGTTTTTT. V gene TRBV14 combines with J gene TRBJ2-2, with D maybe TRBD1 (6 bases). The CDR3 spans 14 residues. The germline gives CDR1 SGHDN, CDR2 FVKESK. V lost 1 base and J lost 6, with 9 bases in between. Full variable domain (rest looked up from reference TRBV14 and TRBJ2-2): EAGVTQFPSHSVIEKGQTVTLRCDPISGHDNLYWYRRVMGKEIKFLLHFVKESKQDESGMPNNRFLAERTGGTYSTLKVQPAELEDSGVYFCASSQVWGPGELFFGEGSRLTVL.

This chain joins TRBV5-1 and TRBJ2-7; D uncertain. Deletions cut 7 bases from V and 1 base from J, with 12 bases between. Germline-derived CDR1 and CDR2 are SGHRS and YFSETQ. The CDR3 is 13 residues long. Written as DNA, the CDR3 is TGCGCCAGCGGATCGGCACCATCCTACGAGCAGTACTTC. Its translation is CASGSAPSYEQYF. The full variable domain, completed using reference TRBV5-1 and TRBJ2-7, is KAGVTQTPRYLIKTRGQQVTLSCSPISGHRSVSWYQQTPGQGLQFLFEYFSETQRNKGNFPGRFSGRQFSNSRSEMNVSTLELGDSALYLCASGSAPSYEQYFGPGTRLTVT.

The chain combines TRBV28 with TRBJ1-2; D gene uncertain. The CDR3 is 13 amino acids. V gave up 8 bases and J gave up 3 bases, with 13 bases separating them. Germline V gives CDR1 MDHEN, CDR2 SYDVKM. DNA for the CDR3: TGTGCCAGCGCCTTGGGCGGGGACTATGGCTACACCTTC. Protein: CASALGGDYGYTF.

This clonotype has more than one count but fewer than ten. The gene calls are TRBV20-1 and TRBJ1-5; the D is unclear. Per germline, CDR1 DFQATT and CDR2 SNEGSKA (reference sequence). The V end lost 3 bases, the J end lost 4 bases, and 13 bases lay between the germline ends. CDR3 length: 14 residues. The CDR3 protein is CSASQTPPNQPQHF. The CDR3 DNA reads TGCAGTGCTAGCCAGACACCCCCGAATCAGCCCCAGCATTTT.

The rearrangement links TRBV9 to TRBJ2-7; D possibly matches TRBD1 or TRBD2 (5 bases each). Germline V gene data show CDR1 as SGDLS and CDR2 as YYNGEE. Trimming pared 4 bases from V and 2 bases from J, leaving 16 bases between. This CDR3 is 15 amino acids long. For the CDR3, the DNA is TGTGCCAGCAGCTCCCCCGGGACGGACACCTACGAGCAGTACTTC. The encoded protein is CASSSPGTDTYEQYF.

The CDR3 DNA reads TGTGCCAGCAGCCAAGAGCCCCAGGGGAGGACCCAGTACTTC. Its translation: CASSQEPQGRTQYF. The gene calls are TRBV4-2 and TRBJ2-5; D may be TRBD1 (6 bases). The germline CDR1 and CDR2 sequences are LGHNA and YNFKEQ. This CDR3 region has 14 residues. V was trimmed by 0 bases and J by 7 bases, leaving 12 bases between them.